Described below is a single TCR beta chain sequence and its context. The antigen remains undetermined. Trimming left V 2 bases short and J 0 bases short, with 8 bases between. The CDR3 has 16 amino acids. CDR1 is MNHNS, CDR2 SASEGT, per germline. Measured with immunoSEQ multiplex PCR; TCRdb has only the in-frame clones, and not every one. The sample holds 80,000 to 100,000 clones; 68% are singletons and the top ten take about 50%. These data are taken from a study of shared clonotypes between healthy human individuals. Study observations and caveats: Naive CD4 clonotypes overlapped across several donors at roughly 5%. What limited the represented genetic and exposure-history diversity was the small number of donors. Inspection by rarefaction showed sorted-subset sequencing to be incomplete despite large depth. Clonotype sharing levels among donors were expected to vary with sequencing depth.

Sequencing was done on a sample of memory CD8+ T cells sorted from blood. Subset in this sample: CD45RO+ cells pooled with CCR7-negative TemRA cells. This chain connects TRBV6-1 to TRBJ2-6; D unresolved. The TCR sequence derives from a man aged 25-45 years in good health. The CDR3 region is CASSEMGSSGANVLTF. CDR3 nucleotides: TGTGCCAGCAGTGAAATGGGTTCCTCTGGGGCCAACGTCCTGACTTTC.